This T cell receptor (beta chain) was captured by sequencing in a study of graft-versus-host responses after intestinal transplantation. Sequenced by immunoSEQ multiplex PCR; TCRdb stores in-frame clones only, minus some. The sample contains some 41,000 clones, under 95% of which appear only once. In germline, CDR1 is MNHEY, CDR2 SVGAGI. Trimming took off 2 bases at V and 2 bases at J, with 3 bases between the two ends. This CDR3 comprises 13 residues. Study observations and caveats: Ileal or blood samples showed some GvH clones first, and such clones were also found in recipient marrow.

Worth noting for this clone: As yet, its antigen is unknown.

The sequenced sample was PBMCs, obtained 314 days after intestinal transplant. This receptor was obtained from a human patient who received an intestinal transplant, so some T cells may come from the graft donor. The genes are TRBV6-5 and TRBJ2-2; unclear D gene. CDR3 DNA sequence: TGTGCCAGCAGTTACATTAACACCGGGGAGCTGTTTTTT. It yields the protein CASSYINTGELFF.